This entry describes one T cell receptor beta chain. Its antigen is unidentified. The sample is drawn from a study of shared clonotypes between healthy human individuals. Whole-study findings and limits: Memory subsets had estimated richness that was generally smaller than that of naive subsets.

The CDR3 runs to 13 residues. V was cut by 1 base and J by 4 bases, with 11 bases left in between. The germline gives CDR1 SQVTM, CDR2 ANQGSEA. TCRdb's table, derived via immunoSEQ multiplex PCR, lists solely in-frame clones and lacks some. The sample has around 990,000 clones; approximately 77% are singletons. The chain employs TRBV29-1 and TRBJ2-7; possibly TRBD1 for D (8 bases). This TCR was recovered from a young man in good health. Some clones in this sample may be carry-over from other donors' samples. Sequencing was done on a sample of memory CD4+ T cells from PBMCs. Documented subset: CD45RA-negative fraction. CDR3 DNA sequence: TGCAGCGTTGAAGTACAGGGGGGGTACGAGCAGTACTTC. Translated: CSVEVQGGYEQYF.